This TCR beta chain was profiled in a study of blood T cell repertoires in COVID-19. In the study overall: Samples representing acute and convalescent COVID-19 were sourced from the United States, Italy and Spain. Sample material is recorded as cDNA or gDNA derived from T cells, B-cell-depleted T cells, or PBMCs.

In the original workflow: Cell counts per sample came from amplifying reference gene primers. The assay was immunoSEQ multiplex PCR, and TCRdb's table has in-frame clones only and misses some. Clone size and the V and J calls come from that table; the DNA yielded D and trimming. There are 75,000 to 100,000 clones in the sample; around nine tenths occur only once, and about 4.5% lies in the top ten. Germline CDR1 and CDR2: SGHRS and YFSETQ. Trimming at V came to 3 bases and at J to 1 base, leaving 4 bases not matched to a gene. The CDR3 runs to 15 residues. This receptor was obtained from a man aged 65 to 79 with acute or convalescent COVID-19. V and J are TRBV5-1 and TRBJ1-1, with 9 bases aligning to TRBD1. The sequenced material came from peripheral blood. CDR3 coding DNA: TGCGCCAGCAGCTCCTGGACAGGGGAGAACACTGAAGCTTTCTTT. It codes for CASSSWTGENTEAFF.